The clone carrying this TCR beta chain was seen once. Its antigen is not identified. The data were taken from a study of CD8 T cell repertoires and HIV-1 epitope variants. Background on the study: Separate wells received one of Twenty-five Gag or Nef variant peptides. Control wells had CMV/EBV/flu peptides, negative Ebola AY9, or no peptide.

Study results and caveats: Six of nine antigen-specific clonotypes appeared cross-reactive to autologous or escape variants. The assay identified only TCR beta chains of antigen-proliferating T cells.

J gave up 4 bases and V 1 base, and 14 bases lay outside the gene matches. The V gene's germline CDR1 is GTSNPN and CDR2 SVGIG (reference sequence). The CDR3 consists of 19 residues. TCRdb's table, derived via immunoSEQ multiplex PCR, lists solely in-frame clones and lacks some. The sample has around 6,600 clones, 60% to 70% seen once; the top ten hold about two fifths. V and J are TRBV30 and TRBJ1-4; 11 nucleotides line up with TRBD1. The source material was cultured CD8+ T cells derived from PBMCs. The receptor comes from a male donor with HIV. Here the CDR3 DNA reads TGTGCCTGGAGTGCGGATGTTCCGGGACAGGGGGTATTTAATGAAAAACTGTTTTTT. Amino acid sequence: CAWSADVPGQGVFNEKLFF.